One and the same sample provided the 12 T cell receptor beta chains below, sequenced in a study of vaccination and CD4 T cells after COVID-19. These receptors lack a known antigen. Treatment of the sample: roughly ten-day PBMC culture with coronavirus spike peptide pools or control peptides (ViraFEST assay). Cultured CD4+ T cell DNA was sequenced using the Oncomine TCR Beta short-read assay. TCRdb itself ran the PCR reads through MiXCR, one entry per CDR3 protein. The sample lists 20,000 to 30,000 distinct CDR3 sequences; roughly 40% were seen once. Input material: CD4+ T cells from blood, cultured in vitro. The receptors originated from a human donor who had recovered from COVID-19.

The J gene is TRBJ2-3, the V gene TRBV10-3; possible D gene TRBD2, 5 bases. The CDR3 consists of 16 residues. The V end lost 3 bases, the J end lost 6 bases, and 19 bases lay between the germline ends. CDR1 and CDR2 from the germline V gene are ENHRY and SYGVKD. CDR3 DNA sequence: TGTGCCATCAGTGAAGGAGCGGTTACGGCAACGGATACGCAGTATTTT. Encoded protein: CAISEGAVTATDTQYF.

The rearrangement links TRBV6-1 to TRBJ2-2, with TRBD1 matching over 7 bases. Germline-derived CDR1 and CDR2 are MNHNS and SASEGT. The CDR3 loop spans 14 amino acids. Trimming removed 4 bases from V and 2 bases from J; junction bases left unmatched: 1. The CDR3 DNA is TGTGCCAGCAGTGGACAGGGAAACACCGGGGAGCTGTTTTTT. Translation gives CASSGQGNTGELFF.

The rearrangement links TRBV5-1 to TRBJ2-1; D possibly corresponds to TRBD2 (6 bases). This CDR3 spans 15 amino acids. Trimming removed 0 bases from V and 2 bases from J, with 9 bases in between. CDR1 and CDR2 (germline): SGHRS, YFSETQ. The CDR3 loop is CASSLAGGAYNEQFF. In DNA form, the CDR3 reads TGCGCCAGCAGCTTGGCGGGCGGGGCCTACAATGAGCAGTTCTTC.

V and J are TRBV12-3 or TRBV12-4 and TRBJ2-3; tentatively, D is TRBD1 (5 bases). The CDR3 is 14 residues long. With 0 bases removed from V and 7 bases from J, the gap between germline ends came to 11 bases. The CDR3 is CASSLAQGRNTQYF. DNA for the CDR3: TGTGCCAGCAGTTTAGCCCAGGGCAGAAATACGCAGTATTTT.

This rearrangement joins TRBV6-2 or TRBV6-3 to TRBJ2-7, with 9 bases that match TRBD2. Germline lookup yields CDR1 MNHEY and CDR2 SVGEGT. This CDR3 comprises 14 residues. Losses at the gene ends were 8 bases for V and 1 base for J; bases not matched to a gene: 6. CDR3 amino acids: CASGVAGASYEQYF. The CDR3 DNA sequence: TGTGCCAGCGGTGTAGCGGGAGCGTCCTACGAGCAGTACTTC.

V gene TRBV20-1 combines with J gene TRBJ1-5; weak D call: TRBD1 (5 bases). The V end was cut by 0 bases, the J end by 0 bases, with 15 bases between. Per the germline V gene, CDR1 is DFQATT and CDR2 is SNEGSKA (reference sequence). The CDR3 is 17 amino acids. CDR3 in DNA: TGCAGTGCTAGAGATCCCCCCCCCGGGGGTAGCAATCAGCCCCAGCATTTT. It translates to CSARDPPPGGSNQPQHF.

This rearrangement joins TRBV11-1 to TRBJ1-1; 7 nucleotides line up with TRBD1. V was clipped by 4 bases and J by 6 bases; unmatched bases: 5. The CDR3 contains 13 residues. Per the germline V gene, CDR1 is SGHAT and CDR2 is FQDESV (reference sequence). CDR3 residues: CASSSRQGAEAFF. In DNA form, the CDR3 reads TGTGCCAGCAGCTCGAGACAGGGCGCTGAAGCTTTCTTT.

This clonotype was seen only once. The chain employs TRBV5-6 and TRBJ1-5; D is unclear. The CDR3 extends over 12 amino acids. Germline loops: CDR1 SGHDT, CDR2 YYEEEE. Deletions cut 1 base from V and 4 bases from J, with 3 bases between. CDR3 protein: CASSLLNQPQHF. The CDR3 DNA reads TGTGCCAGCAGCTTGTTAAATCAGCCCCAGCATTTT.

The rearrangement joins TRBV7-2 to TRBJ2-3; 7 bases line up with TRBD1. Germline CDR1 is SGHTA and CDR2 is FQGNSA. Germline trimming cut 2 bases from V and 2 bases from J; bases unmatched to any gene: 7. This CDR3 spans 16 amino acids. CDR3 loop: CASSLPGTAFTDTQYF. The CDR3 DNA is TGTGCCAGCAGCTTACCGGGGACAGCTTTCACAGATACGCAGTATTTT.

In its sample, this clonotype was seen once. The rearrangement links TRBV28 to TRBJ1-2; 8 bases are shared with TRBD1. The CDR3 spans 14 residues. The V segment lost 5 bases and the J segment 8 bases; nucleotides outside the gene matches: 10. Looked up from germline, CDR1 is MDHEN and CDR2 is SYDVKM. The CDR3 sequence: CASSDGDRGWGYTF. CDR3 in DNA: TGTGCCAGCAGTGATGGAGACAGGGGTTGGGGCTACACCTTC.

The CDR3 DNA is TGTGCCAGTAGCCGGACATTTGCCAGGGAGCAGTACTTC. Residues: CASSRTFAREQYF. The V and J genes are TRBV19 and TRBJ2-7; tentatively, D is TRBD1 (5 bases). CDR1 and CDR2 (germline): LNHDA, SQIVND (reference sequence). Trimming cost V 6 bases and J 7 bases, with 16 bases left between them. The CDR3 contains 13 residues. The full variable domain, rest sourced from reference TRBV19 and TRBJ2-7, is DGGITQSPKYLFRKEGQNVTLSCEQNLNHDAMYWYRQDPGQGLRLIYYSQIVNDFQKGDIAEGYSVSREKKESFPLTVTSAQKNPTAFYLCASSRTFAREQYFGPGTRLTVT.

The chain employs TRBV28 and TRBJ2-7; TRBD1 aligns across 7 bases. There are 15 residues in the CDR3. Trimming took 5 bases from V and 6 from J; bases not matched to a gene: 13. Germline-derived CDR1 and CDR2 are MDHEN and SYDVKM. CDR3: CASSPPTGTVAEQYF. CDR3 DNA sequence: TGTGCCAGCAGTCCTCCAACCGGGACAGTAGCCGAGCAGTACTTC. The entire variable domain, with the rest obtained from reference TRBV28 and TRBJ2-7, is as follows: DVKVTQSSRYLVKRTGEKVFLECVQDMDHENMFWYRQDPGLGLRLIYFSYDVKMKEKGDIPEGYSVSREKKERFSLILESASTNQTSMYLCASSPPTGTVAEQYFGPGTRLTVT.